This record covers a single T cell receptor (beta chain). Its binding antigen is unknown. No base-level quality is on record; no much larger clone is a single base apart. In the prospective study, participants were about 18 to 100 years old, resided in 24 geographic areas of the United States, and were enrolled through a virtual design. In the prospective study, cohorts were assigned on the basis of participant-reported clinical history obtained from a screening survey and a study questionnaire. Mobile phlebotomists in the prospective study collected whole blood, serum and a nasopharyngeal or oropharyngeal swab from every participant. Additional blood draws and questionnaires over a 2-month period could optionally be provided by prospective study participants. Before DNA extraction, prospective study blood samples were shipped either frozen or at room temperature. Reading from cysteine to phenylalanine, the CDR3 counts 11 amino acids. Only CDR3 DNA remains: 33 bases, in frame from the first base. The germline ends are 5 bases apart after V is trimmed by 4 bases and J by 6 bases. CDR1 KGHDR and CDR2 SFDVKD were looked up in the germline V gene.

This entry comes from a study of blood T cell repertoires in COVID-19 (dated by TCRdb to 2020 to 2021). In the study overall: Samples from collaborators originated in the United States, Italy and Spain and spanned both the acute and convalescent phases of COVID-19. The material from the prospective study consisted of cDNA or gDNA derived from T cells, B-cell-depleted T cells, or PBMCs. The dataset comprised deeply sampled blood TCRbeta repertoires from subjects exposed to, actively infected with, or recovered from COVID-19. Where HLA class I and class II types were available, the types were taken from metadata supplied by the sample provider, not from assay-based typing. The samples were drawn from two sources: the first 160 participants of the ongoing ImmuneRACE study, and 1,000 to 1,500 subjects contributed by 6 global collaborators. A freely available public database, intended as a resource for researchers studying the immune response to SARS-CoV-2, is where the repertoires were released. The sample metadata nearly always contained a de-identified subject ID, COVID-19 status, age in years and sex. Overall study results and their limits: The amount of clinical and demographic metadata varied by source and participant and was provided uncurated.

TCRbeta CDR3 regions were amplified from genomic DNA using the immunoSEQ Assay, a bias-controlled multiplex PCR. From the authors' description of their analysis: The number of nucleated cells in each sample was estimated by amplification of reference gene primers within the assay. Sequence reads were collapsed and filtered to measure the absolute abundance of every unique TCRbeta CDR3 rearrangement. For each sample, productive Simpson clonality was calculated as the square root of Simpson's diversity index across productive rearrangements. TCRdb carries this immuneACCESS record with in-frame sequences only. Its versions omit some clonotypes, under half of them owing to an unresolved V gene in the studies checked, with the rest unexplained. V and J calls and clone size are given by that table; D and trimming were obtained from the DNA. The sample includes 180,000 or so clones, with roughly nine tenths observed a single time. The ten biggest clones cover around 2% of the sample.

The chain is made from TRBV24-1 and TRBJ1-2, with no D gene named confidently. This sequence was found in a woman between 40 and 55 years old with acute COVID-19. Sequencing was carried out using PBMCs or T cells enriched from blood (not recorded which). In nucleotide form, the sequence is TGTGCCACCAGTGACCAAAATGGCTACACCTTC. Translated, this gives CATSDQNGYTF.